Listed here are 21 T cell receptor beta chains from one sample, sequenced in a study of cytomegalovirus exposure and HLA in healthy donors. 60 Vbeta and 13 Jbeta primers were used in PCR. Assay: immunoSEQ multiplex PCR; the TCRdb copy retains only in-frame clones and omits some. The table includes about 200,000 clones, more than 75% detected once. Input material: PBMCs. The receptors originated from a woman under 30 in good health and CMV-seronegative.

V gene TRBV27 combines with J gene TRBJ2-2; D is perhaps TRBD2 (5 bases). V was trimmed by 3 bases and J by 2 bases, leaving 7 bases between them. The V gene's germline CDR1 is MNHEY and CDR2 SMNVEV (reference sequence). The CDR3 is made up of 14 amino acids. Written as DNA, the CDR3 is TGTGCCAGCAGTTTCGGAGGAAACACCGGGGAGCTGTTTTTT. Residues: CASSFGGNTGELFF.

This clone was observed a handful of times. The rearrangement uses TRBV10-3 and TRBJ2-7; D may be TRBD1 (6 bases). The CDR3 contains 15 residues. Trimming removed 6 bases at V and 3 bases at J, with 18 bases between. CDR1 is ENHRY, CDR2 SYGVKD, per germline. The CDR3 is CAISNGTTLLYEQYF. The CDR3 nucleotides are TGTGCCATCAGCAACGGGACAACTTTGCTCTACGAGCAGTACTTC.

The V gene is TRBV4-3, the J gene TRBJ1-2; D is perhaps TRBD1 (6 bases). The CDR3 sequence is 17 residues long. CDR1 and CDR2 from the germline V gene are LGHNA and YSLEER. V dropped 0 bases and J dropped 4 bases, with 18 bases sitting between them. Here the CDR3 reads CASSQEPERDRPYGYTF. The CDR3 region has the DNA TGCGCCAGCAGCCAAGAACCCGAACGTGACAGGCCCTATGGCTACACCTTC.

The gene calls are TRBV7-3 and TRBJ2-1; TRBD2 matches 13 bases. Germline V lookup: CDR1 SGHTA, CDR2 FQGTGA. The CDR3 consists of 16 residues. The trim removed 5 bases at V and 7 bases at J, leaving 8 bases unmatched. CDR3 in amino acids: CASSPRTSGSMNEQFF. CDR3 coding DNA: TGTGCCAGCAGCCCCCGGACTAGCGGGAGTATGAATGAGCAGTTCTTC.

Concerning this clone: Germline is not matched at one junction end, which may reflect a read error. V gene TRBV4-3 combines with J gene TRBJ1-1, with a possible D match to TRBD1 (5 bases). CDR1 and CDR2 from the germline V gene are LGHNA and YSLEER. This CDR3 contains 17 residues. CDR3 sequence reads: CASSQGEPTVGNPEAFF. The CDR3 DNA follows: TGCGCCAGCAGCCAAGGAGAACCGACAGTGGGGAACCCTGAAGCTTTCTTT.

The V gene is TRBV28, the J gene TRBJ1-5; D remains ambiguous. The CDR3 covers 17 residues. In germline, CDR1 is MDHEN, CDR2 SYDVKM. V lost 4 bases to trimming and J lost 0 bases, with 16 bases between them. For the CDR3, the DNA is TGTGCCAGCAGTTCGCCCCCCCGAGTTTATAGCAATCAGCCCCAGCATTTT. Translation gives CASSSPPRVYSNQPQHF.

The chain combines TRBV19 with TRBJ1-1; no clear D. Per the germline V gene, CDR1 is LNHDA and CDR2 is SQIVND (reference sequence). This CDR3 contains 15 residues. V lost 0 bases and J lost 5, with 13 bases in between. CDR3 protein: CASSIDHGVGTEAFF. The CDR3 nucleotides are TGTGCCAGTAGTATAGATCACGGGGTCGGAACTGAAGCTTTCTTT.

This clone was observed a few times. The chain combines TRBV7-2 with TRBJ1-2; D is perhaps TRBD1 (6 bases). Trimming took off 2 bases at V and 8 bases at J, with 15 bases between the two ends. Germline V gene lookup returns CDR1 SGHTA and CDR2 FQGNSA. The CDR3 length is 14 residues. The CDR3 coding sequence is TGTGCCAGCAGCTTAACGGACAGAATGGGCGGCTACACCTTC. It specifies CASSLTDRMGGYTF. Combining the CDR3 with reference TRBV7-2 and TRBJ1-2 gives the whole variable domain GAGVSQSPSNKVTEKGKDVELRCDPISGHTALYWYRQSLGQGLEFLIYFQGNSAPDKSGLPSDRFSAERTGGSVSTLTIQRTQQEDSAVYLCASSLTDRMGGYTFGSGTRLTVV.

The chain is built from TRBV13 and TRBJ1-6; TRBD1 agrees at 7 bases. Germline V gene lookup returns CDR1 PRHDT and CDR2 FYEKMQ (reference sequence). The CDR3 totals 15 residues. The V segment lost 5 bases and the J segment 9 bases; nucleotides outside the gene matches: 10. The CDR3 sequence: CASSQQGNGGSPLHF. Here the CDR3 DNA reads TGTGCCAGCAGCCAACAGGGGAATGGGGGTTCACCCCTCCACTTT.

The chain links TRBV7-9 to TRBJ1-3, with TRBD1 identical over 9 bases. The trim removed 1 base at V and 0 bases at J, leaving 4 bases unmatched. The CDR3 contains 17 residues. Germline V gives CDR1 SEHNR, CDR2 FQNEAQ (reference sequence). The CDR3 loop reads CASSLVGTGLSGNTIYF. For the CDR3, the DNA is TGTGCCAGCAGCTTAGTAGGGACAGGGCTCTCTGGAAACACCATATATTTT.

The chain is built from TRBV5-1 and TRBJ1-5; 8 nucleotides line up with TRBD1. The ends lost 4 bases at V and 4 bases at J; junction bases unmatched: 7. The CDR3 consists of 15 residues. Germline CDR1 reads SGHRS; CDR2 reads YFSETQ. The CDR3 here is CASSIGQGENQPQHF. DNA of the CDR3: TGCGCCAGCAGCATAGGACAGGGAGAAAATCAGCCCCAGCATTTT.

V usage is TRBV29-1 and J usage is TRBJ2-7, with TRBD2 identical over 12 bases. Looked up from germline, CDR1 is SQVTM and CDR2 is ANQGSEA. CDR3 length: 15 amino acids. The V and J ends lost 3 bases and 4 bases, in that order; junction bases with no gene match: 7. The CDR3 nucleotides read TGCAGCGTTGATTCCGCGACTAGCGGGAGTTACGAGCAGTACTTC. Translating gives CSVDSATSGSYEQYF.

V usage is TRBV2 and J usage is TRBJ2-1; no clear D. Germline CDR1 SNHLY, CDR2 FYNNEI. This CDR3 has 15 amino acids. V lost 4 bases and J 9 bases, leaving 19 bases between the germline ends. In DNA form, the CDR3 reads TGTGCCAGCAGTGCGAGGTCTAGAATTTCTATTGAGCAGTTCTTC. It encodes CASSARSRISIEQFF.

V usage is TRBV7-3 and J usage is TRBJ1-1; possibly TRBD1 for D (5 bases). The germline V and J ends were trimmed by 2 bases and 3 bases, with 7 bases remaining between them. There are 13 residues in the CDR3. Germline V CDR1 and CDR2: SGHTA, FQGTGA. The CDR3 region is CASSLWGDTEAFF. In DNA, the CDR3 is TGTGCCAGCAGCTTATGGGGGGACACTGAAGCTTTCTTT.

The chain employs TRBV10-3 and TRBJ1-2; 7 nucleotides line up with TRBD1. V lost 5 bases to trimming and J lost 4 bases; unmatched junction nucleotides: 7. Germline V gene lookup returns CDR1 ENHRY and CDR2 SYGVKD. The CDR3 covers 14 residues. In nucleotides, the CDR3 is TGTGCCATCAGTCGGGCAGGGGGACCCTATGGCTACACCTTC. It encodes CAISRAGGPYGYTF.

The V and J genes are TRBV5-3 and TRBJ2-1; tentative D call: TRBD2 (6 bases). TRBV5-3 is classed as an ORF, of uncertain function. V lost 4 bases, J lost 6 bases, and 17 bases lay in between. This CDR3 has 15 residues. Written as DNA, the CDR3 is TGTGCCAGAAGCGCCCGGGACTCCTCCCCCAATGAGCAGTTCTTC. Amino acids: CARSARDSSPNEQFF.

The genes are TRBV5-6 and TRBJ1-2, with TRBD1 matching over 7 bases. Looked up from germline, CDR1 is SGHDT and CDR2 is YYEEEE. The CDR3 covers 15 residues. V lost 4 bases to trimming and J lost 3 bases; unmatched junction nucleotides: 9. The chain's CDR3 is CASSLIDREDYGYTF. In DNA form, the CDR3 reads TGTGCCAGCAGCCTAATCGACAGGGAAGACTATGGCTACACCTTC.

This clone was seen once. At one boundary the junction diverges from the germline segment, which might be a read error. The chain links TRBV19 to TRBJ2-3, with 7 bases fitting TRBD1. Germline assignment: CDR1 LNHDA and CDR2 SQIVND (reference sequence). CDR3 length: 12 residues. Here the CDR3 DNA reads TGTGCCAGTAGTATAGAACAGGGGCCCACGGATTTT. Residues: CASSIEQGPTDF.

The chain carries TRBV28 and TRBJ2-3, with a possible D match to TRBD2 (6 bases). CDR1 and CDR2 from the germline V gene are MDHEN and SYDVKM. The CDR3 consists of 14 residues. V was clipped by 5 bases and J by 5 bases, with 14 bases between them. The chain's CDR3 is CASSQRTTLDTQYF. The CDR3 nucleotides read TGTGCCAGCAGTCAACGGACTACTTTAGATACGCAGTATTTT.

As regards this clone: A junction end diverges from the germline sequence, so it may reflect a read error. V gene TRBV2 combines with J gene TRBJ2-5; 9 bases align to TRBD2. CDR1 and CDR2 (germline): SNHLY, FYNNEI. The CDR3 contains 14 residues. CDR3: CASSAAGGGEAQYF. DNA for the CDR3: TGTGCCAGCAGTGCGGCGGGAGGGGGAGAGGCCCAGTACTTC.

In nucleotides, the CDR3 is TGTGCCAGCAGTTCCGTCGGGGGAGATACGCAGTATTTT. Its translation is CASSSVGGDTQYF. This chain links TRBV28 with TRBJ2-3; D might be TRBD2 (6 bases). The CDR3 covers 13 residues. V was pared by 4 bases and J by 5 bases, with 10 bases between. Germline assignment: CDR1 MDHEN and CDR2 SYDVKM.